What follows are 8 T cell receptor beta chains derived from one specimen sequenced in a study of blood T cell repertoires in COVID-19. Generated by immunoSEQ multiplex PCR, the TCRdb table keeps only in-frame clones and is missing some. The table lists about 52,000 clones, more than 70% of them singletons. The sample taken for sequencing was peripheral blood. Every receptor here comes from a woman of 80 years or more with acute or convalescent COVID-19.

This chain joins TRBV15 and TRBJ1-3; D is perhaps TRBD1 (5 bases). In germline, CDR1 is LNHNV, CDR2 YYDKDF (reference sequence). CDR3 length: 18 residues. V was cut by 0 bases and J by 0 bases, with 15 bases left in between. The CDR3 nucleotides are TGTGCCACCAGCAGAGAGGGGCCAGGGTGGGCCTCTGGAAACACCATATATTTT. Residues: CATSREGPGWASGNTIYF.

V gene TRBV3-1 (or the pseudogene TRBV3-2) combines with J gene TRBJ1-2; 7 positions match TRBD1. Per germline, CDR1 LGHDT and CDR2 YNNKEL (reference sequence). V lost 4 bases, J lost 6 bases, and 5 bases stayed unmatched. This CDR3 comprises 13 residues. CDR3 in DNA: TGTGCCAGCAGCCGAAGACAGGGCGATGGCTACACCTTC. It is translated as CASSRRQGDGYTF.

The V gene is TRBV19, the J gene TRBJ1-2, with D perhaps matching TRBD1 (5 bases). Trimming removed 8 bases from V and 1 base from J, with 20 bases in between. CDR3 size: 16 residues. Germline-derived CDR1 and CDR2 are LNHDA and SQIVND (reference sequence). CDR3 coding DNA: TGTGCCAGTGCTCGGGCAGGGCAGTCGATTAACTATGGCTACACCTTC. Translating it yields CASARAGQSINYGYTF.

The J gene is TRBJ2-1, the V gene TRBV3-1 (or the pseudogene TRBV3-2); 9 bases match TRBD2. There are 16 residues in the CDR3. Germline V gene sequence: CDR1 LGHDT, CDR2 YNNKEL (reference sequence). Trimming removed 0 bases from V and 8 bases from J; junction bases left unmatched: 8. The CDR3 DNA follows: TGTGCCAGCAGCCAAGATAGCGGGAGTTCTAGTTATGAGCAGTTCTTC. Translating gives CASSQDSGSSSYEQFF.

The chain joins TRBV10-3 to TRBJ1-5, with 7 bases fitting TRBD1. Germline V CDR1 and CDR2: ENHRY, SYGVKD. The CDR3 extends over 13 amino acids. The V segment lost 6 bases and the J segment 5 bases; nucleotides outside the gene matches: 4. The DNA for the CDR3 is TGTGCCATCAGGACAGGGTTTGATCAGCCCCAGCATTTT. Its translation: CAIRTGFDQPQHF.

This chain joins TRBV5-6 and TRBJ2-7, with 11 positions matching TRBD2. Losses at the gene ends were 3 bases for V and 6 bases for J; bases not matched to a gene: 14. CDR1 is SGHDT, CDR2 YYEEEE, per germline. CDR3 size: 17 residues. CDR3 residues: CASSSPVVGSGRVEQYV. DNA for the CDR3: TGTGCCAGCAGCTCCCCTGTGGTAGGTAGCGGGAGGGTCGAGCAGTACGTC.

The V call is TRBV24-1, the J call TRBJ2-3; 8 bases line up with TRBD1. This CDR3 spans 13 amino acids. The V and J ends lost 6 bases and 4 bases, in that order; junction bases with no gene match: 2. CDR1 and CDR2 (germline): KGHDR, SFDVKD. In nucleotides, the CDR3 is TGTGCCACCAGTCAGGGGGCCCCAGATACGCAGTATTTT. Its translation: CATSQGAPDTQYF.

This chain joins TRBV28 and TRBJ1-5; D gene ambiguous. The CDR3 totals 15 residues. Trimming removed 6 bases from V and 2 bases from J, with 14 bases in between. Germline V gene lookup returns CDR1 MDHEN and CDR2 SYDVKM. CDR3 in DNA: TGTGCCAGCAGCCTGTCATTAGTTGGCAATCAGCCCCAGCATTTT. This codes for CASSLSLVGNQPQHF.